Listed below are T cell receptor beta chains from one sample, sequenced in a study of graft-versus-host responses after intestinal transplantation. TCRdb's table, derived via immunoSEQ multiplex PCR, lists solely in-frame clones and lacks some. The table records more than 13,000 clones, 67% of them present only once. The material sequenced was ileum tissue, taken approximately 670 days after intestinal transplantation. The receptors stem from a human patient who received an intestinal transplant, so some T cells may come from the graft donor. CDR3s include the opening cysteine and the closing phenylalanine or tryptophan. A D gene is named only where the DNA matches it firmly. A clone size is listed for some rows: how often the clone was seen (once, few, many), or a class if it is expanded.

D gene,J gene,clone size,V gene,CDR3 protein,CDR3 DNA
-,TRBJ1-2,-,TRBV5-1,CASSGQGTVNYGYTF,TGCGCCAGCAGCGGGCAGGGAACAGTTAACTATGGCTACACCTTC
-,TRBJ1-1,-,TRBV30,CACQHRVRYTEAFF,TGTGCCTGCCAGCACAGGGTGCGCTACACTGAAGCTTTCTTT
-,TRBJ2-7,-,TRBV5-5,CASSLRGTDYEQYF,TGTGCCAGCAGCCTTAGGGGGACGGATTACGAGCAGTACTTC
-,TRBJ2-3,-,TRBV18,CASSPGTDTQYF,TGTGCCAGCTCACCCGGCACAGATACGCAGTATTTT
TRBD2,TRBJ2-1,-,TRBV2,CASSERLAGGRSYNEQFF,TGTGCCAGCAGTGAACGACTAGCGGGGGGGAGGTCCTACAATGAGCAGTTCTTC
TRBD1,TRBJ2-7,-,TRBV5-1,CASTPLTGTGVYEQYF,TGCGCCAGCACCCCCCTTACCGGGACAGGGGTCTACGAGCAGTACTTC
-,TRBJ1-3,once,TRBV10-2,CASSGIVGASGNTIYF,TGCGCCAGCAGTGGTATCGTAGGGGCGTCTGGAAACACCATATATTTT
TRBD2,TRBJ2-2,-,TRBV7-9,CASSLTSGGNTGELFF,TGTGCCAGCAGCTTGACTAGCGGGGGGAACACCGGGGAGCTGTTTTTT
TRBD2,TRBJ2-4,-,TRBV4-1,CASSHVLGLAGGASPYF,TGCGCCAGCAGCCACGTACTCGGACTAGCGGGGGGGGCTTCTCCGTACTTC
TRBD2,TRBJ2-7,few,TRBV11-2,CASSLVGLADYEQYF,TGTGCCAGCAGCTTAGTCGGACTAGCGGACTACGAGCAGTACTTC
TRBD2,TRBJ2-2,-,TRBV7-8,CASSLRLAGGRGTGELFF,TGTGCCAGCAGTCTAAGACTAGCGGGGGGCCGCGGCACCGGGGAGCTGTTTTTT
-,TRBJ1-6,-,TRBV4-3,CASSPLFWGGSSYNSPLHF,TGCGCCAGCAGCCCCCTATTTTGGGGGGGGAGCTCCTATAATTCACCCCTCCACTTT
-,TRBJ2-7,-,TRBV10-2,CASRIQEGEQYF,TGCGCCAGCAGGATACAGGAGGGCGAGCAGTACTTC
-,TRBJ1-2,once,TRBV19,CASSIKGARGYTF,TGTGCCAGTAGTATAAAAGGGGCGCGGGGCTACACCTTC
-,TRBJ2-1,-,TRBV7-9,CASSFQLVGHYNEQFF,TGTGCCAGCAGCTTTCAATTGGTAGGACACTACAATGAGCAGTTCTTC
-,TRBJ2-3,-,TRBV7-9,CASSLEGGGVDTQYF,TGTGCCAGCAGCTTAGAGGGGGGGGGTGTAGATACGCAGTATTTT
TRBD1,TRBJ1-1,-,TRBV12-5,CASGLTGDTEAFF,TGTGCTAGTGGGCTAACAGGGGACACTGAAGCTTTCTTT
-,TRBJ1-5,few,TRBV12-5,CASGYSNQPQHF,TGTGCTAGTGGCTATAGCAATCAGCCCCAGCATTTT
-,TRBJ1-4,medium-sized,TRBV4-3,CASSVGGGFTNEKLFF,TGCGCCAGCAGCGTCGGGGGAGGATTTACTAATGAAAAACTGTTTTTT
-,TRBJ1-6,-,TRBV27,CASSLSSGYYNSPLHF,TGTGCCAGCAGTTTATCGTCCGGGTACTATAATTCACCCCTCCACTTT
-,TRBJ2-1,-,TRBV6-4,CASSVGGENNEQFF,TGTGCCAGCAGTGTAGGGGGTGAAAACAATGAGCAGTTCTTC
TRBD2,TRBJ2-5,-,TRBV6-5,CASSPTSGGAARQYF,TGTGCCAGCAGCCCTACTAGCGGGGGGGCGGCAAGGCAGTACTTC
-,TRBJ2-1,few,TRBV5-1,CASSPLGEVSYNEQFF,TGCGCCAGCAGCCCTCTAGGGGAAGTTTCCTACAATGAGCAGTTCTTC
-,TRBJ2-7,once,TRBV11-3,CASSFSWTDSYEQYF,TGTGCCAGCAGCTTTTCTTGGACAGATTCCTACGAGCAGTACTTC
TRBD1,TRBJ1-3,-,TRBV10-3,CAISESDRGLLSGNTIYF,TGTGCCATCAGTGAGTCGGACAGGGGGCTACTCTCTGGAAACACCATATATTTT
-,TRBJ2-1,-,TRBV7-2,CASSFTGTGAYNEQFF,TGTGCCAGCAGCTTCACCGGGACTGGGGCATACAATGAGCAGTTCTTC
TRBD2,TRBJ2-3,-,TRBV30,CAWGLAGGRTDTQYF,TGTGCCTGGGGCCTAGCGGGGGGCCGGACAGATACGCAGTATTTT
-,TRBJ1-5,-,TRBV19,CASSMTRASNQPQHF,TGTGCCAGTAGTATGACCAGGGCTAGCAATCAGCCCCAGCATTTT
TRBD1,TRBJ1-2,-,TRBV13,CASSFVISHFDRGKNYGYTF,TGTGCCAGCAGCTTTGTGATATCCCATTTTGACAGGGGGAAGAACTATGGCTACACCTTC
TRBD1,TRBJ1-5,once,TRBV7-8,CASSLPTGLGQPQHF,TGTGCCAGCAGCTTACCGACAGGGTTAGGTCAGCCCCAGCATTTT
-,TRBJ1-1,-,TRBV10-3,CAISDFTGTTEAFF,TGTGCCATCAGTGACTTCACAGGGACCACTGAAGCTTTCTTT
-,TRBJ2-7,-,TRBV6-5,CASSRWEGGEQYF,TGTGCCAGCAGTCGCTGGGAGGGGGGCGAGCAGTACTTC
TRBD2,TRBJ2-3,-,TRBV5-6,CASSALAGSTDTQYF,TGTGCCAGCAGCGCACTAGCGGGGTCCACAGATACGCAGTATTTT
-,TRBJ2-3,-,TRBV11-3,CATAGGGDTQYF,TGTGCCACCGCTGGAGGAGGGGATACGCAGTATTTT
-,TRBJ2-3,-,TRBV5-5,CASSLGWTFNTDTQYF,TGTGCCAGCAGCTTGGGTTGGACATTTAACACAGATACGCAGTATTTT
TRBD2,TRBJ2-3,once,TRBV4-3,CASSQVRAGGPGDTQYF,TGCGCCAGCAGCCAAGTAAGGGCGGGGGGGCCGGGGGATACGCAGTATTTT
TRBD1,TRBJ1-2,-,TRBV11-2,CASRWRDREGGYTF,TGTGCCAGCAGATGGCGGGACAGGGAAGGCGGCTACACCTTC
TRBD2,TRBJ2-1,few,TRBV29-1,CSVGRGGHNEQFF,TGCAGCGTTGGGCGGGGGGGGCACAATGAGCAGTTCTTC
-,TRBJ1-2,-,TRBV7-9,CASSLASGNYGYTF,TGTGCCAGCAGCTTAGCGTCCGGGAACTATGGCTACACCTTC
TRBD1,TRBJ1-1,-,TRBV7-2,CASSAPGQGAFEAFF,TGTGCCAGCAGCGCGCCGGGACAGGGGGCGTTTGAAGCTTTCTTT
TRBD1,TRBJ1-1,-,TRBV7-9,CASSADRAPEAFF,TGTGCCAGCAGCGCAGACAGGGCTCCTGAAGCTTTCTTT
-,TRBJ1-1,few,TRBV11-3,CASSLYWDSEAFF,TGTGCCAGCAGCTTATATTGGGACTCTGAAGCTTTCTTT
-,TRBJ2-3,medium-sized,TRBV19,CASSPHVADTQYF,TGTGCCAGTAGTCCACATGTTGCAGATACGCAGTATTTT
TRBD2,TRBJ2-3,-,TRBV5-4,CASSLAGGRTDTQYF,TGTGCCAGCAGCTTGGCGGGGGGGCGCACAGATACGCAGTATTTT
-,TRBJ2-1,once,TRBV4-3,CASSQGASRYNEQFF,TGCGCCAGCAGCCAAGGGGCTAGCAGATACAATGAGCAGTTCTTC
TRBD2,TRBJ2-3,few,TRBV29-1,CSVLGGYGGTTDTQYF,TGCAGCGTTCTTGGGGGATACGGGGGGACCACAGATACGCAGTATTTT
-,TRBJ2-3,-,TRBV2,CASRLTSRGADTQYF,TGTGCCAGCAGACTAACTAGCAGGGGGGCAGATACGCAGTATTTT
-,TRBJ1-2,-,TRBV23-1,CASSQSPLRLEYGYTF,TGCGCCAGCAGTCAATCCCCCCTCAGACTGGAATATGGCTACACCTTC
TRBD1,TRBJ1-2,-,TRBV30,CAWNPQGAEGYTF,TGTGCCTGGAACCCTCAGGGGGCTGAGGGCTACACCTTC
-,TRBJ2-1,-,TRBV25-1,CASSAGGTHNEQFF,TGTGCCAGCAGTGCCGGAGGCACTCACAATGAGCAGTTCTTC
TRBD2,TRBJ2-7,-,TRBV4-3,CASSQAPGLAGGQAYEQYF,TGCGCCAGCAGCCAAGCTCCGGGACTAGCGGGGGGCCAGGCCTACGAGCAGTACTTC
TRBD1,TRBJ1-1,-,TRBV6-1,CASNRQGNEAFF,TGTGCCAGCAATCGACAGGGAAATGAAGCTTTCTTT
TRBD1,TRBJ2-4,-,TRBV10-3,CATKTGVAKNIQYF,TGTGCCACGAAAACAGGGGTAGCCAAAAACATTCAGTACTTC
TRBD1,TRBJ2-7,-,TRBV30,CAWDTRDRGYEQYF,TGTGCCTGGGATACCCGGGACAGGGGCTACGAGCAGTACTTC
-,TRBJ1-2,-,TRBV7-8,CASSLPHGGDGYTF,TGTGCCAGCAGCTTACCCCATGGGGGGGATGGCTACACCTTC
-,TRBJ1-4,-,TRBV19,CASSITGSANEKLFF,TGTGCCAGTAGTATCACAGGCAGCGCTAATGAAAAACTGTTTTTT
-,TRBJ2-7,-,TRBV4-3,CASSHAPPGGGPYEQYF,TGCGCCAGCAGCCATGCCCCCCCGGGCGGGGGCCCCTACGAGCAGTACTTC